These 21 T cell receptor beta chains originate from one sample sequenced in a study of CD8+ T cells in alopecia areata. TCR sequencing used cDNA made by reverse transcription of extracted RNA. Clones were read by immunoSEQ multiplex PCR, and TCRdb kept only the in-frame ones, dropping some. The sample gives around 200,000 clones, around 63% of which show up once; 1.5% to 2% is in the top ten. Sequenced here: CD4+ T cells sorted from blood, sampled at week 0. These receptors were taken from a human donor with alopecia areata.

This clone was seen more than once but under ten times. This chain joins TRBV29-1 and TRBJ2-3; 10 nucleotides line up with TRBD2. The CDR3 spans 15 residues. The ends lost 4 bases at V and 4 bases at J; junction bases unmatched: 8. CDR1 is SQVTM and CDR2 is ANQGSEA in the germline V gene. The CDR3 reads CSVGSTGTSADTQYF. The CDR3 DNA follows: TGCAGCGTTGGATCCACCGGGACTAGCGCAGATACGCAGTATTTT.

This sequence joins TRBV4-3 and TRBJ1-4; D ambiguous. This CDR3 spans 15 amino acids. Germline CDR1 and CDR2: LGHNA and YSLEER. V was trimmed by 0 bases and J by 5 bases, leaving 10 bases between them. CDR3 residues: CASSQDRGENEKLFF. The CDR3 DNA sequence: TGCGCCAGCAGCCAAGATCGCGGAGAGAATGAAAAACTGTTTTTT.

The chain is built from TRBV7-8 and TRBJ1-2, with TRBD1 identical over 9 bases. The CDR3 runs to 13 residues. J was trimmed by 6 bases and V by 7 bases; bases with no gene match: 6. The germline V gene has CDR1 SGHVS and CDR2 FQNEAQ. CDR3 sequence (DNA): TGTGCCAGCACCACGACAGGGGGGAATGGCTACACCTTC. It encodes CASTTTGGNGYTF.

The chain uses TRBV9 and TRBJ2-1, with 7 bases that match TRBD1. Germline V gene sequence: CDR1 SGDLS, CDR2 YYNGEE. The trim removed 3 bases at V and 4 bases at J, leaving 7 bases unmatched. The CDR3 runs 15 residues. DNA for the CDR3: TGTGCCAGCAGCGCTCCCGGGACAGTTTACAATGAGCAGTTCTTC. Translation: CASSAPGTVYNEQFF.

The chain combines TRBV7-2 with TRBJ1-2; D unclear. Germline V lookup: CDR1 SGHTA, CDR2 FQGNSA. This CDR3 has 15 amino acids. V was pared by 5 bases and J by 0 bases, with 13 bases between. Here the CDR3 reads CASSPAAQANYGYTF. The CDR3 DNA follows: TGTGCCAGCAGCCCGGCGGCACAAGCTAACTATGGCTACACCTTC.

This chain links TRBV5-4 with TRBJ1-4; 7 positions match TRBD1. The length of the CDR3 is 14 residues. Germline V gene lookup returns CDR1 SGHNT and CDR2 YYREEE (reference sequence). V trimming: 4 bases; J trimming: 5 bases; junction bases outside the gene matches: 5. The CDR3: CASSRGGGNEKLFF. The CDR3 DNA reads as TGTGCCAGCAGCCGGGGAGGGGGCAATGAAAAACTGTTTTTT.

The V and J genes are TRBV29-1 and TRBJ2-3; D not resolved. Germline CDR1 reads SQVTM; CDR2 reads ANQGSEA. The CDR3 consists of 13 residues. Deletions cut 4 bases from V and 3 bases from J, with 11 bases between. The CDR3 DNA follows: TGCAGCGTTGCGGAAGAAGCGACAGATACGCAGTATTTT. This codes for CSVAEEATDTQYF.

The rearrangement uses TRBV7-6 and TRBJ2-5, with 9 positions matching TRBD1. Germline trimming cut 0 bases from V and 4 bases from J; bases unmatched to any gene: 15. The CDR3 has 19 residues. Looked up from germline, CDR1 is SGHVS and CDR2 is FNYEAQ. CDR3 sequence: CASSLAHLGQGSRGETQYF. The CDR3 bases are TGTGCCAGCAGCTTAGCGCACTTGGGACAGGGATCCCGTGGAGAGACCCAGTACTTC.

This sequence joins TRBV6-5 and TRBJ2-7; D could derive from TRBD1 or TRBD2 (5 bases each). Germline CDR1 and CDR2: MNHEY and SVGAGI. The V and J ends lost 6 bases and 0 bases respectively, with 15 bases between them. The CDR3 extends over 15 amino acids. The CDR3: CASRPRDGSSYEQYF. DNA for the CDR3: TGTGCCAGCAGACCAAGGGACGGAAGCTCCTACGAGCAGTACTTC.

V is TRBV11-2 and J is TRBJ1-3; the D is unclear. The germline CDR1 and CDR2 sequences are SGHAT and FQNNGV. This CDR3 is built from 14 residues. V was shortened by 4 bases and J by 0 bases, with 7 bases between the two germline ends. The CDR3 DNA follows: TGTGCCAGCAGCTGGTTAGACTCTGGAAACACCATATATTTT. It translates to CASSWLDSGNTIYF.

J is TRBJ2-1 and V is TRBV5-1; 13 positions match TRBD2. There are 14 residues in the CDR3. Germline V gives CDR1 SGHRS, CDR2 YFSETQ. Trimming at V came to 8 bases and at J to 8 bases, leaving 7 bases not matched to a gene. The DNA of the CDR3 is TGCGCCAGTCTGAGGACTAGCGGGGGTGATGAGCAGTTCTTC. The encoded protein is CASLRTSGGDEQFF. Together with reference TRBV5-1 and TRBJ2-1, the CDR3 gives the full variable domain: KAGVTQTPRYLIKTRGQQVTLSCSPISGHRSVSWYQQTPGQGLQFLFEYFSETQRNKGNFPGRFSGRQFSNSRSEMNVSTLELGDSALYLCASLRTSGGDEQFFGPGTRLTVL.

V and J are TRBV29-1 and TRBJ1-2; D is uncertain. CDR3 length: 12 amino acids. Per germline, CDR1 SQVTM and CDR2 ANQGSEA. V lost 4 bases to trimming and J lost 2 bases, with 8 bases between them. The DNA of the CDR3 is TGCAGCGTTGGTGTAATAAACTATGGCTACACCTTC. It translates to CSVGVINYGYTF.

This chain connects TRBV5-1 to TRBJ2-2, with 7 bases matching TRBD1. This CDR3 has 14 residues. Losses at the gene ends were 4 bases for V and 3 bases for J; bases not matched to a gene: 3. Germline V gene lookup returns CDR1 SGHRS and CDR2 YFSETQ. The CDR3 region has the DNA TGCGCCAGCAGCCCAACAGGGGACACCGGGGAGCTGTTTTTT. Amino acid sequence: CASSPTGDTGELFF.

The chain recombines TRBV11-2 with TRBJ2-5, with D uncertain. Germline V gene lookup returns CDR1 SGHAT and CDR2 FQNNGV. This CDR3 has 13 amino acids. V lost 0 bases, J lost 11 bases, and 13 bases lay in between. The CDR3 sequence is CASSLDVRTVQYF. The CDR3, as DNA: TGTGCCAGCAGCTTAGATGTCCGAACGGTTCAGTACTTC.

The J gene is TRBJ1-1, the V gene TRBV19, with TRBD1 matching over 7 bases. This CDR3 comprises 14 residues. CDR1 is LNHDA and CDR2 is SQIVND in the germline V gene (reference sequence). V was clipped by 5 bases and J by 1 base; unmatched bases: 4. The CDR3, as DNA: TGTGCCAGTAGTGACCGACAGGGGAACACTGAAGCTTTCTTT. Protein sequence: CASSDRQGNTEAFF.

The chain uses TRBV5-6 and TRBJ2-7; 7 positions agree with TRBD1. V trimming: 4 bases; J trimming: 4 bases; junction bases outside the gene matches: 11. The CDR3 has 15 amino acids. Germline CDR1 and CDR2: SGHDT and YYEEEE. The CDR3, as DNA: TGTGCCAGCAGCGGACCGGGACAGTTTAGGTACGAGCAGTACTTC. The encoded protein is CASSGPGQFRYEQYF.

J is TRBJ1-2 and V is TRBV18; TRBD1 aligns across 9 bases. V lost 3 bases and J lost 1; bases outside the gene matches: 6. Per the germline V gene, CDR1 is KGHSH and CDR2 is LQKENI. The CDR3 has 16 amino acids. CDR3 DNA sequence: TGTGCCAGCTCACCGGGACAGGGAGGTGTTAACTATGGCTACACCTTC. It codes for CASSPGQGGVNYGYTF.

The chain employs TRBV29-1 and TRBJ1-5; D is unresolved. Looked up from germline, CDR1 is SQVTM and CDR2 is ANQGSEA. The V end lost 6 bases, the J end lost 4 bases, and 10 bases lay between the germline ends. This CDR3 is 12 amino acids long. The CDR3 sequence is CSVLDGNQPQHF. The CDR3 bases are TGCAGCGTACTCGACGGGAATCAGCCCCAGCATTTT.

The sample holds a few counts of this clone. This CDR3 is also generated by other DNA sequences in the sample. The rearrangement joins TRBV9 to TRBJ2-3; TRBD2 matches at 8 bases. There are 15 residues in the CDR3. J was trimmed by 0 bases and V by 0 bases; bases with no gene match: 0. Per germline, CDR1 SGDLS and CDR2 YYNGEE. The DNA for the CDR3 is TGTGCCAGCAGCGTAGCGGGGGGGAGCACAGATACGCAGTATTTT. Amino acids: CASSVAGGSTDTQYF.

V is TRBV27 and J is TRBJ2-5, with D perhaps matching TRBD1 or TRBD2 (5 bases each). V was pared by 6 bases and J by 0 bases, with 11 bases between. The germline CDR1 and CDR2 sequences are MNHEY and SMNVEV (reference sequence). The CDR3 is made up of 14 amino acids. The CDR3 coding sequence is TGTGCCAGCAGCTACCTGGGGGACCAAGAGACCCAGTACTTC. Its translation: CASSYLGDQETQYF.

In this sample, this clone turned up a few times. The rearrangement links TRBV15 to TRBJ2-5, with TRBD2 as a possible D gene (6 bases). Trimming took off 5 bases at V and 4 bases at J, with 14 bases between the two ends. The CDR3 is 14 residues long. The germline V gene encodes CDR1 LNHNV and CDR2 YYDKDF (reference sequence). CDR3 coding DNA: TGTGCCACCAGCCCGACCGGGACTGCAGAGACCCAGTACTTC. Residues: CATSPTGTAETQYF.